The 31 T cell receptor beta chains below were found in one sample sequenced in a study of OX40 agonist ivuxolimab in advanced cancers. Profiling relied on immunoSEQ multiplex PCR, and the TCRdb table lists in-frame clones only, not all of them. There are more than 60,000 clones in the sample; 81% occur only once, and 5% lies in the top ten. The specimen comprised CD4+ or CD8+ T cells sorted from blood, sampled in a trial of the OX40 agonist ivuxolimab. The receptors shown here come from an adult with an advanced solid tumor such as melanoma, head and neck, liver or kidney cancer.

The chain recombines TRBV2 with TRBJ2-5; D is ambiguous. The CDR3 consists of 13 residues. V was cut by 5 bases and J by 2 bases, with 9 bases left in between. CDR1 is SNHLY and CDR2 is FYNNEI in the germline V gene. The CDR3: CASSKTRQETQYF. The CDR3, as DNA: TGTGCCAGCAGTAAGACAAGACAAGAGACCCAGTACTTC.

The gene calls are TRBV5-1 and TRBJ2-1, with D uncertain. The V end was cut by 7 bases, the J end by 4 bases, with 12 bases between. This CDR3 region has 13 residues. Germline V gives CDR1 SGHRS, CDR2 YFSETQ. The CDR3 nucleotides are TGCGCCAGCCACACCAACCTATACAATGAGCAGTTCTTC. Amino acids: CASHTNLYNEQFF.

The chain recombines TRBV7-8 with TRBJ2-7; the D gene could be TRBD1 or TRBD2 (5 bases each). The CDR3 is made up of 15 amino acids. V lost 3 bases, J lost 0 bases, and 12 bases lay in between. Germline CDR1 reads SGHVS; CDR2 reads FQNEAQ. In DNA form, the CDR3 reads TGTGCCAGCAGCTTGCACCAGGGACCCTCCTACGAGCAGTACTTC. Encoded protein: CASSLHQGPSYEQYF.

This clone occurred a few times. The J gene is TRBJ2-7, the V gene TRBV13, with D possibly matching TRBD2 (5 bases). The germline gives CDR1 PRHDT, CDR2 FYEKMQ (reference sequence). Deletions cut 6 bases from V and 7 bases from J, with 13 bases between. The CDR3 is made up of 12 amino acids. The CDR3 DNA reads TGTGCCAGCAGGTACCAGACGGGGGAGCAGTACTTC. As protein: CASRYQTGEQYF.

The CDR3 DNA reads TGCGCCAGCAGCTCCTGGCAGGGGAATGAGCAGTTCTTC. Its protein is CASSSWQGNEQFF. This chain uses TRBV5-1 with TRBJ2-1, with a possible D match to TRBD1 (6 bases). Trimming removed 3 bases from V and 7 bases from J, with 11 bases in between. The CDR3 is 13 amino acids. Germline V gene data show CDR1 as SGHRS and CDR2 as YFSETQ.

The rearrangement uses TRBV2 and TRBJ2-7; D remains ambiguous. Trimming pared 6 bases from V and 3 bases from J, leaving 6 bases between. Per germline, CDR1 SNHLY and CDR2 FYNNEI. This CDR3 region has 11 residues. The DNA of the CDR3 is TGTGCCAGCAGAGGAAACTACGAGCAGTACTTC. This sequence encodes CASRGNYEQYF. Based on the CDR3 plus reference TRBV2 and TRBJ2-7, the full variable domain is EPEVTQTPSHQVTQMGQEVILRCVPISNHLYFYWYRQILGQKVEFLVSFYNNEISEKSEIFDDQFSVERPDGSNFTLKIRSTKLEDSAMYFCASRGNYEQYFGPGTRLTVT.

The CDR3 DNA reads as TGTGCCAGCTCACCGCGGACCCGGGGACAGAGATTGAACACTGAAGCTTTCTTT. It is translated as CASSPRTRGQRLNTEAFF. The gene calls are TRBV18 and TRBJ1-1, with 7 bases fitting TRBD1. V dropped 3 bases and J dropped 0; count of bases not matched to a gene: 13. CDR1 KGHSH and CDR2 LQKENI come from the germline V gene. This CDR3 is built from 18 residues. Complete variable domain (other parts from reference TRBV18 and TRBJ1-1): NAGVMQNPRHLVRRRGQEARLRCSPMKGHSHVYWYRQLPEEGLKFMVYLQKENIIDESGMPKERFSAEFPKEGPSILRIQQVVRGDSAAYFCASSPRTRGQRLNTEAFFGQGTRLTVV.

V usage is TRBV7-2 and J usage is TRBJ2-5; 10 positions match TRBD2. Germline assignment: CDR1 SGHTA and CDR2 FQGNSA. The CDR3 is made up of 13 amino acids. With V trimmed by 5 bases and J by 5 bases, 2 bases remained unmatched. CDR3 loop: CASSRTSGETQYF. The CDR3 region has the DNA TGTGCCAGCAGCCGGACTAGCGGCGAGACCCAGTACTTC.

The DNA for the CDR3 is TGTGCCAGCAGTTTGAGGACAGGGAATTCACCCCTCCACTTT. Its translation is CASSLRTGNSPLHF. The V and J genes are TRBV27 and TRBJ1-6, with 8 bases aligning to TRBD1. V lost 3 bases to trimming and J lost 7 bases; unmatched junction nucleotides: 2. This CDR3 spans 14 amino acids. Germline V CDR1 and CDR2: MNHEY, SMNVEV (reference sequence).

The chain has TRBV5-1 and TRBJ1-1; D remains ambiguous. Per germline, CDR1 SGHRS and CDR2 YFSETQ. This CDR3 is 14 amino acids long. V was pared by 0 bases and J by 0 bases, with 6 bases between. As DNA, the CDR3 is TGCGCCAGCAGCTTGGGGGCCATGAACACTGAAGCTTTCTTT. Translated, it gives CASSLGAMNTEAFF. Full variable domain (rest looked up from reference TRBV5-1 and TRBJ1-1): KAGVTQTPRYLIKTRGQQVTLSCSPISGHRSVSWYQQTPGQGLQFLFEYFSETQRNKGNFPGRFSGRQFSNSRSEMNVSTLELGDSALYLCASSLGAMNTEAFFGQGTRLTVV.

V is TRBV25-1 and J is TRBJ2-1; TRBD2 agrees at 7 bases. The CDR3 is made up of 16 amino acids. The V segment lost 0 bases and the J segment 7 bases; nucleotides outside the gene matches: 9. CDR1 MGHDK and CDR2 SYGVNS come from the germline V gene. CDR3 loop: CASSEYGGNTGNEQFF. In nucleotides, the CDR3 is TGTGCCAGCAGTGAATACGGGGGGAACACGGGGAATGAGCAGTTCTTC. Full variable domain (remainder filled in from reference TRBV25-1 and TRBJ2-1): EADIYQTPRYLVIGTGKKITLECSQTMGHDKMYWYQQDPGMELHLIHYSYGVNSTEKGDLSSESTVSRIRTEHFPLTLESARPSHTSQYLCASSEYGGNTGNEQFFGPGTRLTVL.

This clone was observed a handful of times. This rearrangement joins TRBV15 to TRBJ1-5; tentative D call: TRBD1 (5 bases). Trimming stripped 0 bases from V and 2 bases from J, with 14 bases between. Germline values: CDR1 LNHNV, CDR2 YYDKDF (reference sequence). The CDR3 consists of 17 residues. The CDR3 region has the DNA TGTGCCACCAGCAGAGATTATGCAGGGCGAGGCAATCAGCCCCAGCATTTT. Protein product: CATSRDYAGRGNQPQHF.

The CDR3 spells CASSRSTGGSYEQYF. DNA of the CDR3: TGTGCCAGCAGCCGGTCGACCGGGGGTTCCTACGAGCAGTACTTC. The chain uses TRBV7-2 and TRBJ2-7; perhaps TRBD2 as D (6 bases). Trimming left V 5 bases short and J 1 base short, with 15 bases between. The germline V gene has CDR1 SGHTA and CDR2 FQGNSA. The CDR3 loop spans 15 amino acids.

This clone was counted ten times or more. The chain has TRBV11-3 and TRBJ1-1; TRBD1 is a possible D gene (5 bases). V lost 4 bases and J lost 5, with 14 bases in between. The germline gives CDR1 SGHNT, CDR2 YENEEA. The CDR3 extends over 14 amino acids. The CDR3, as DNA: TGTGCCAGCAGCTCGGGGACTGGAGGAACTGAAGCTTTCTTT. Residues: CASSSGTGGTEAFF.

The chain joins TRBV6-5 to TRBJ1-5, with D perhaps TRBD1 (6 bases). V lost 6 bases, J lost 5 bases, and 17 bases lay in between. The CDR3 runs to 15 residues. CDR1 is MNHEY, CDR2 SVGAGI, per germline. CDR3 DNA sequence: TGTGCCAGCAGCCTGAGCCGGGACACGTATCAGCCCCAGCATTTT. Encoded protein: CASSLSRDTYQPQHF.

This clone was observed a few times. The chain links TRBV2 to TRBJ1-2; D uncertain. The CDR3 has 13 residues. The V end lost 3 bases, the J end lost 0 bases, and 5 bases lay between the germline ends. The germline V gene encodes CDR1 SNHLY and CDR2 FYNNEI. In DNA, the CDR3 is TGTGCCAGCAGTGATAGAGCTAACTATGGCTACACCTTC. Amino acid sequence: CASSDRANYGYTF.

This clone showed up just a few times. The rearrangement uses TRBV19 and TRBJ2-3; D is tentatively TRBD1 or TRBD2 (6 bases each). The germline V gene has CDR1 LNHDA and CDR2 SQIVND (reference sequence). V was pared by 5 bases and J by 6 bases, with 12 bases between. The CDR3 totals 13 residues. The CDR3 spells CASSPGAGDTQYF. For the CDR3, the DNA is TGTGCCAGTAGTCCGGGGGCGGGGGATACGCAGTATTTT.

The chain has TRBV7-2 and TRBJ2-3; TRBD2 matches 8 bases. CDR1 SGHTA and CDR2 FQGNSA come from the germline V gene. This CDR3 region has 15 residues. The V and J ends lost 5 bases and 4 bases, in that order; junction bases with no gene match: 8. The CDR3 DNA reads TGTGCCAGCAGCCGCCTGACTAGCGCGGCAGATACGCAGTATTTT. This codes for CASSRLTSAADTQYF.

V gene TRBV5-6 combines with J gene TRBJ2-1; 9 bases line up with TRBD2. V lost 0 bases, J lost 12 bases, and 13 bases stayed unmatched. The CDR3 runs 16 residues. Germline-derived CDR1 and CDR2 are SGHDT and YYEEEE. The CDR3 here is CASSLEGGRASLVQFF. CDR3 nucleotide sequence: TGTGCCAGCAGCTTGGAGGGCGGGAGGGCCAGTTTAGTGCAGTTCTTC.

As to this clone: One end of the junction varies from germline; a read error may be responsible. CDR3 residues: CALGVRGDGNQPQHF. DNA of the CDR3: TGTGCCTTAGGCGTGAGGGGCGACGGCAACCAGCCCCAGCATTTT. V gene TRBV19 combines with J gene TRBJ1-5, with D maybe TRBD1 (5 bases). This CDR3 comprises 15 residues. From germline, CDR1 is LNHDA and CDR2 SQIVND (reference sequence).

This chain uses TRBV29-1 with TRBJ1-4, with no clear D. The CDR3 runs 13 residues. V was pared by 1 base and J by 5 bases, with 8 bases between. Germline V gene sequence: CDR1 SQVTM, CDR2 ANQGSEA. CDR3 sequence reads: CSVEVRENEKLFF. CDR3 coding DNA: TGCAGCGTTGAAGTAAGAGAAAATGAAAAACTGTTTTTT.

The rearrangement links TRBV5-8 to TRBJ2-1; D gene unclear. The CDR3 consists of 14 residues. Germline V gives CDR1 SGHTS, CDR2 YDEGEE. V lost 1 base to trimming and J lost 7 bases, with 12 bases between them. The DNA for the CDR3 is TGTGCCAGCAGCTTGATTTCACAGTTGAATGAGCAGTTCTTC. Its protein is CASSLISQLNEQFF.

This clone was observed a few times. This chain connects TRBV2 to TRBJ1-5; D perhaps matches TRBD1 (5 bases). Germline V gene sequence: CDR1 SNHLY, CDR2 FYNNEI. The CDR3 length is 14 residues. Trimming removed 5 bases at V and 3 bases at J, with 11 bases between. The chain's CDR3 is CASSRDRNNQPQHF. The DNA for the CDR3 is TGTGCCAGCAGTAGGGACCGCAACAATCAGCCCCAGCATTTT.

V usage is TRBV7-2 and J usage is TRBJ2-3; D is unresolved. The germline V gene has CDR1 SGHTA and CDR2 FQGNSA. The CDR3 is 14 residues long. V was trimmed by 1 base and J by 2 bases, leaving 7 bases between them. The CDR3 protein is CASSLDHVTDTQYF. The CDR3 DNA reads TGTGCCAGCAGCTTAGATCACGTCACAGATACGCAGTATTTT.

This chain joins TRBV5-1 and TRBJ1-2; TRBD1 matches 7 bases. The CDR3 contains 15 residues. Germline V CDR1 and CDR2: SGHRS, YFSETQ. Unmatched junction bases numbered 5, after V lost 0 bases and J lost 3 bases. The CDR3 spells CASSLGIDRDYGYTF. In DNA, the CDR3 is TGCGCCAGCAGCTTGGGGATCGACAGGGACTATGGCTACACCTTC.

The V and J genes are TRBV20-1 and TRBJ2-7, with D perhaps TRBD1 (6 bases). The CDR3 spans 11 residues. V gave up 4 bases and J gave up 4 bases, with 8 bases separating them. Germline values: CDR1 DFQATT, CDR2 SNEGSKA (reference sequence). CDR3 DNA: TGCAGTGCTACACAGGGTTACGAGCAGTACTTC. Translating it yields CSATQGYEQYF.

The sample holds one count of this clone. In nucleotides, the CDR3 is TGTGCCTGGACCCAGCGGGAGAGGGGTACGCAGTATTTT. Its translation is CAWTQRERGTQYF. This rearrangement joins TRBV30 to TRBJ2-3; 8 bases match TRBD2. There are 13 residues in the CDR3. With V trimmed by 4 bases and J by 8 bases, 8 bases remained unmatched. Per germline, CDR1 GTSNPN and CDR2 SVGIG (reference sequence). The full variable domain, rest sourced from reference TRBV30 and TRBJ2-3, is SQTIHQWPATLVQPVGSPLSLECTVEGTSNPNLYWYRQAAGRGLQLLFYSVGIGQISSEVPQNLSASRPQDRQFILSSKKLLLSDSGFYLCAWTQRERGTQYFGPGTRLTVL.

The chain uses TRBV18 and TRBJ1-1; D gene uncertain. The V and J ends lost 2 bases and 5 bases respectively, with 9 bases between them. Germline-derived CDR1 and CDR2 are KGHSH and LQKENI. There are 13 residues in the CDR3. The CDR3 DNA is TGTGCCAGCTCACCAACCGCGGGGACTGAAGCTTTCTTT. Translated, it gives CASSPTAGTEAFF.

This rearrangement joins TRBV11-2 to TRBJ2-5, with TRBD1 matching 9 bases. With V trimmed by 1 base and J by 3 bases, 3 bases remained unmatched. CDR3 length: 15 residues. Germline V gives CDR1 SGHAT, CDR2 FQNNGV. This CDR3 reads CASSLGDREEETQYF. The CDR3 DNA follows: TGTGCCAGCAGCTTAGGGGACAGGGAAGAAGAGACCCAGTACTTC.

The rearrangement uses TRBV6-5 and TRBJ1-6; 8 nucleotides align to TRBD1. This CDR3 has 14 amino acids. The germline gives CDR1 MNHEY, CDR2 SVGAGI. The J segment lost 5 bases and the V segment lost 6 bases, leaving 3 bases of the junction unmatched. CDR3 protein: CASRGTGDNSPLHF. In DNA form, the CDR3 reads TGTGCCAGCAGGGGGACAGGCGATAATTCACCCCTCCACTTT.

V is TRBV7-2 and J is TRBJ2-1; D may be TRBD2 (6 bases). Germline lookup yields CDR1 SGHTA and CDR2 FQGNSA. This CDR3 is 14 amino acids long. Deletions cut 1 base from V and 12 bases from J, with 16 bases between. The CDR3 nucleotides read TGTGCCAGCAGCTTAGAGGGGACTGGAATTGGGCAGTTCTTC. Protein sequence: CASSLEGTGIGQFF. The variable domain in full, with the rest retrieved from reference TRBV7-2 and TRBJ2-1, is GAGVSQSPSNKVTEKGKDVELRCDPISGHTALYWYRQSLGQGLEFLIYFQGNSAPDKSGLPSDRFSAERTGGSVSTLTIQRTQQEDSAVYLCASSLEGTGIGQFFGPGTRLTVL.